Following are 25 T cell receptor beta chains from one sample sequenced in a study of breast tumors, draining lymph nodes, adjacent tissues. TCRdb recomputed calls from the multiplex PCR reads with MiXCR, one row per CDR3 protein. The sample records 200,000 or so distinct CDR3 sequences, roughly 29% being singletons. Samples came from axillary lymph nodes draining the breast cancer. The sequenced sample was axillary lymph node tissue. The source is a female donor with breast cancer. Some clones in this sample may be carry-over from other donors' samples.

This clonotype was found many times. This chain joins TRBV20-1 and TRBJ1-4; 8 positions match TRBD1. J was trimmed by 16 bases and V by 6 bases; bases with no gene match: 13. From germline, CDR1 is DFQATT and CDR2 SNEGSKA (reference sequence). The CDR3 sequence is 12 residues long. CDR3 DNA sequence: TGCAGTGCCATCGGACAGGGAGTGATTGAGTTTTTT. Translated, it gives CSAIGQGVIEFF.

This clonotype came up many times. The V call is TRBV2, the J call TRBJ1-2; D unresolved. Germline values: CDR1 SNHLY, CDR2 FYNNEI. Trimming removed 7 bases from V and 5 bases from J, with 8 bases in between. This CDR3 region has 11 residues. The CDR3 DNA reads as TGTGCCAGCATGGCCTCTTATGGCTACACCTTC. It codes for CASMASYGYTF.

Points on this clonotype: This could be a read error, since a much larger clone is one nucleotide away. This chain connects TRBV4-2 to TRBJ2-6; 7 bases fit TRBD1. CDR3 size: 19 residues. Germline-derived CDR1 and CDR2 are LGHNA and YNFKEQ. The CDR3 DNA reads TGTGCCGGCAGCCAAGTACTCCGGACAGGCCCCTCTGGGGCCAACGTCCTGACTTTC. Amino acids: CAGSQVLRTGPSGANVLTF.

In its sample, this clonotype was seen once. DNA for the CDR3: TGCAGTGCTAGGACTAGCGGGGGGTCAGATACGCAGTATTTT. The encoded protein is CSARTSGGSDTQYF. This chain links TRBV20-1 with TRBJ2-3, with 13 bases lining up with TRBD2. Germline-derived CDR1 and CDR2 are DFQATT and SNEGSKA (reference sequence). This CDR3 region has 14 residues. V trimming: 3 bases; J trimming: 4 bases; junction bases outside the gene matches: 1.

About this clonotype: Sequence at one end of the junction differs from germline and may be a read error. This sequence joins TRBV5-1 and TRBJ2-2, with TRBD2 as a possible D gene (5 bases). Germline assignment: CDR1 SGHRS and CDR2 YFSETQ. The CDR3 length is 16 residues. The CDR3: CASSLFGKSNTGELVF. CDR3 DNA: TGCGCCAGCAGCTTATTCGGCAAGTCGAACACCGGGGAGCTGGTTTTT.

For this clonotype: The junction departs from the called germline gene at one end, perhaps through a read error. The V gene is TRBV20-1, the J gene TRBJ2-5; no definite D call. The CDR3 is made up of 15 amino acids. CDR1 is DFQATT, CDR2 SNEGSKA, per germline (reference sequence). The DNA of the CDR3 is TGCAGTGCTAGAGACAGCAATCAGCCCCAAGAGACTCAGTACTTC. It yields the protein CSARDSNQPQETQYF.

This clonotype was detected only a few times. A single base separates this from a much larger clone, so it may be a read error. In DNA form, the CDR3 reads TGCAGTGCTAGAGGCCTAGCGGGGGGGCCCACAGATACGCAGTATTTT. Protein product: CSARGLAGGPTDTQYF. The chain uses TRBV20-1 and TRBJ2-3, with TRBD2 matching 12 bases. After removal of 1 base from V and 2 bases from J, the junction contained 4 bases not matched to a gene. Germline CDR1 is DFQATT and CDR2 is SNEGSKA (reference sequence). The CDR3 sequence is 16 residues long.

The V call is TRBV19, the J call TRBJ1-5; no definite D call. The CDR3 contains 14 residues. Germline V gene lookup returns CDR1 LNHDA and CDR2 SQIVND (reference sequence). Trimming removed 4 bases at V and 0 bases at J, with 7 bases between. The CDR3 region has the DNA TGTGCCAGTAGTAAGACATATAGCAATCAGCCCCAGCATTTT. Amino acids: CASSKTYSNQPQHF.

V is TRBV20-1 and J is TRBJ2-5; maybe TRBD2 (6 bases). Germline CDR1 reads DFQATT; CDR2 reads SNEGSKA (reference sequence). The CDR3 extends over 15 amino acids. The V end was cut by 7 bases, the J end by 5 bases, with 23 bases between. This CDR3 reads CSGEESERGAETQYF. In nucleotides, the CDR3 is TGCAGTGGGGAGGAGAGCGAGAGGGGAGCGGAGACCCAGTACTTC.

The J gene is TRBJ1-4, the V gene TRBV2; 9 bases agree with TRBD1. V was clipped by 7 bases and J by 5 bases; unmatched bases: 5. Germline CDR1 and CDR2: SNHLY and FYNNEI. CDR3 size: 14 residues. In DNA, the CDR3 is TGTGCCAGCACAGGGGACAGGGTGAATGAAAAACTGTTTTTT. As protein: CASTGDRVNEKLFF.

This clonotype was observed at least ten times. This chain links TRBV6-5 with TRBJ2-7; 7 bases match TRBD2. Germline lookup yields CDR1 MNHEY and CDR2 SVGAGI. This CDR3 spans 15 amino acids. The ends lost 7 bases at V and 3 bases at J; junction bases unmatched: 12. The CDR3 protein is CASKKTRTSYYEQYF. The DNA for the CDR3 is TGTGCCAGCAAAAAAACCCGGACTAGTTACTACGAGCAGTACTTC.

Notes on this clonotype: This may arise from a read error, as a much more abundant clone is one base away. The V call is TRBV7-9, the J call TRBJ2-1; D perhaps matches TRBD1 (7 bases). This CDR3 region has 13 residues. Trimming left V 3 bases short and J 9 bases short, with 12 bases between. Germline V gene sequence: CDR1 SEHNR, CDR2 FQNEAQ (reference sequence). In DNA, the CDR3 is TGTGCCAGCAGCTTGTCGCAGGGGGGTGAGCAGTTCTTC. Amino acids: CASSLSQGGEQFF. The variable domain in full, completed from reference TRBV7-9 and TRBJ2-1, reads DTGVSQNPRHKITKRGQNVTFRCDPISEHNRLYWYRQTLGQGPEFLTYFQNEAQLEKSRLLSDRFSAERPKGSFSTLEIQRTEQGDSAMYLCASSLSQGGEQFFGPGTRLTVL.

This clonotype was observed at least ten times. This chain uses TRBV5-4 with TRBJ2-1, with TRBD1 as a possible D gene (5 bases). Germline V lookup: CDR1 SGHNT, CDR2 YYREEE (reference sequence). The CDR3 has 14 amino acids. V was cut by 5 bases and J by 5 bases, with 14 bases left in between. The CDR3 nucleotides are TGTGCCAGCAGACTGACAGAATCTCACAATGAGCAGTTCTTC. As protein: CASRLTESHNEQFF.

This clonotype was observed at least ten times. The rearrangement uses TRBV20-1 and TRBJ2-7, with 9 positions matching TRBD2. V shed 5 bases and J 7 bases; nucleotides not matched to a gene: 9. Germline V gene data show CDR1 as DFQATT and CDR2 as SNEGSKA (reference sequence). The CDR3 covers 13 residues. CDR3 in DNA: TGCAGTGCTCCTTCGCTAGCGGGACGTGAGCAGTACTTC. It is translated as CSAPSLAGREQYF.

V gene TRBV6-2 or TRBV6-3 combines with J gene TRBJ2-1; D gene ambiguous. Trimming took 6 bases from V and 2 from J, leaving 14 bases between them. The CDR3 is 15 residues long. Germline CDR1 MNHEY, CDR2 SVGEGT. DNA of the CDR3: TGTGCCAGCAGCCTCAGTCTGCCCCCCTACAATGAGCAGTTCTTC. It translates to CASSLSLPPYNEQFF.

This clonotype came up a few times. The gene calls are TRBV18 and TRBJ1-5; D unclear. Germline values: CDR1 KGHSH, CDR2 LQKENI. Trimming removed 2 bases at V and 0 bases at J, with 8 bases between. The CDR3 extends over 15 amino acids. The CDR3 sequence is CASSPRHTSNQPQHF. As DNA, the CDR3 is TGTGCCAGCTCACCAAGACACACTAGCAATCAGCCCCAGCATTTT.

Ten or more counts support this clonotype. The chain has TRBV2 and TRBJ1-1, with D possibly being TRBD1 (6 bases). Germline lookup yields CDR1 SNHLY and CDR2 FYNNEI. The V end was cut by 5 bases, the J end by 5 bases, with 30 bases between. CDR3 length: 19 residues. The CDR3: CASSRAPPGGSGGETEAFF. CDR3 DNA sequence: TGTGCCAGCAGTCGGGCCCCACCGGGGGGAAGTGGGGGCGAGACTGAAGCTTTCTTT.

This chain uses TRBV2 with TRBJ1-4; 7 bases line up with TRBD1. This CDR3 contains 15 residues. V lost 8 bases, J lost 5 bases, and 11 bases stayed unmatched. Germline V CDR1 and CDR2: SNHLY, FYNNEI. As DNA, the CDR3 is TGTGCCAGCGAGGGTGGGGACAGCACGAATGAAAAACTGTTTTTT. Translation gives CASEGGDSTNEKLFF.

The CDR3 spells CASSLRGGGLAGKNIQYF. Written as DNA, the CDR3 is TGTGCCAGCAGTTTACGGGGCGGCGGACTAGCGGGGAAAAACATTCAGTACTTC. The rearrangement links TRBV27 to TRBJ2-4, with TRBD2 matching 12 bases. CDR1 MNHEY and CDR2 SMNVEV come from the germline V gene (reference sequence). Trimming took 2 bases from V and 4 from J; bases not matched to a gene: 9. The CDR3 runs 18 residues.

V usage is TRBV19 and J usage is TRBJ2-5; the match to TRBD1 covers 8 bases. CDR1 LNHDA and CDR2 SQIVND come from the germline V gene (reference sequence). This CDR3 is built from 13 residues. Trimming took 7 bases from V and 4 from J; bases not matched to a gene: 5. The CDR3 protein is CASTGQEGETQYF. CDR3 nucleotide sequence: TGTGCCAGTACGGGACAGGAGGGAGAGACCCAGTACTTC.

Concerning this clonotype: A much larger clone differs by one base, so this may be a read error. The chain links TRBV5-6 to TRBJ2-1, with TRBD2 matching 8 bases. The CDR3 covers 18 residues. The ends lost 2 bases at V and 8 bases at J; junction bases unmatched: 18. The germline gives CDR1 SGHDT, CDR2 YYEEEE. DNA for the CDR3: TGTGCCAGCAGCTTTAGCGGGGCGCATATTCAATGGGACGATGAGCAGTTCTTC. Its protein is CASSFSGAHIQWDDEQFF.

This clonotype was seen at least ten times. The chain uses TRBV9 and TRBJ2-1; 10 nucleotides line up with TRBD1. The junction had 3 bases not matched to a gene; V was cut back by 3 bases and J by 6 bases. Germline V gives CDR1 SGDLS, CDR2 YYNGEE. This CDR3 comprises 14 residues. CDR3 DNA sequence: TGTGCCAGCAGCGACGGGACAGGGGTCAATGAGCAGTTCTTC. Its protein product is CASSDGTGVNEQFF.

This clonotype was observed many times. The rearrangement links TRBV15 to TRBJ2-2; D unresolved. Germline V gene sequence: CDR1 LNHNV, CDR2 YYDKDF (reference sequence). This CDR3 has 13 residues. Trimming shortened V by 0 bases and J by 6 bases, and 5 bases separated the two germline ends. CDR3 sequence: CATSRENAGELFF. CDR3 nucleotides: TGTGCCACCAGCAGAGAAAACGCCGGGGAGCTGTTTTTT.

This clonotype was picked up many times. This chain connects TRBV19 to TRBJ2-3, with D tentatively TRBD1 or TRBD2 (6 bases each). The CDR3 contains 13 residues. Germline values: CDR1 LNHDA, CDR2 SQIVND (reference sequence). Trimming stripped 4 bases from V and 6 bases from J, with 11 bases between. This chain's CDR3 is CASSTSGADTQYF. Written as DNA, the CDR3 is TGTGCCAGTAGTACCTCGGGGGCGGATACGCAGTATTTT.

In this sample, this clonotype turned up many times. The J gene is TRBJ1-4, the V gene TRBV3-1, with 9 positions matching TRBD1. This CDR3 comprises 15 residues. The germline CDR1 and CDR2 sequences are LGHDT and YNNKEL (reference sequence). Trimming took 3 bases from V and 3 from J; bases not matched to a gene: 2. The CDR3 sequence is CASSQTGGANEKLFF. In DNA form, the CDR3 reads TGTGCCAGCAGCCAGACAGGGGGGGCTAATGAAAAACTGTTTTTT.